The next 16 T cell receptor beta chains were all read from a single sample in a study of T cell responses to AZD1222 COVID-19 vaccine. Generated by immunoSEQ multiplex PCR, the TCRdb table keeps only in-frame clones and is missing some. The sample consists of over 95,000 clones, more than 80% of them appearing once. Sequencing was performed on peripheral blood, taken on day 0 of AZD1222 vaccination. These receptors were taken from an adult in good health.

This chain links TRBV5-1 with TRBJ2-3; 14 bases match TRBD2. There are 19 residues in the CDR3. Trimming cost V 1 base and J 0 bases; bases outside gene matches: 7. Germline V gene lookup returns CDR1 SGHRS and CDR2 YFSETQ. The CDR3 nucleotides read TGCGCCAGCAGCTTGACGGGACTAGCGGGGGCCGGGAGCACAGATACGCAGTATTTT. It is translated as CASSLTGLAGAGSTDTQYF.

Here the CDR3 reads CASSFGQNTEAFF. Here the CDR3 DNA reads TGTGCCAGCAGCTTCGGGCAGAACACTGAAGCTTTCTTT. J is TRBJ1-1 and V is TRBV11-3, with D unresolved. This CDR3 has 13 residues. Per germline, CDR1 SGHNT and CDR2 YENEEA. The V gene lost 3 bases and the J gene lost 1 base, with 6 bases spanning the gap. The whole variable domain, filled in from reference TRBV11-3 and TRBJ1-1, reads EAGVVQSPRYKIIEKKQPVAFWCNPISGHNTLYWYLQNLGQGPELLIRYENEEAVDDSQLPKDRFSAERLKGVDSTLKIQPAELGDSAVYLCASSFGQNTEAFFGQGTRLTVV.

The rearrangement links TRBV28 to TRBJ2-3; D not resolved. The CDR3 covers 15 residues. The V end lost 5 bases, the J end lost 4 bases, and 16 bases lay between the germline ends. CDR1 and CDR2 (germline): MDHEN, SYDVKM. CDR3 DNA: TGTGCCAGCAGTCTGGTCCAGTCGTTAGCAGATACGCAGTATTTT. Encoded protein: CASSLVQSLADTQYF. Supplemented by reference TRBV28 and TRBJ2-3, the full variable domain reads DVKVTQSSRYLVKRTGEKVFLECVQDMDHENMFWYRQDPGLGLRLIYFSYDVKMKEKGDIPEGYSVSREKKERFSLILESASTNQTSMYLCASSLVQSLADTQYFGPGTRLTVL.

Only a few counts were recorded for this clone. The rearrangement links TRBV7-9 to TRBJ2-1; no reliable D call. Germline V gene sequence: CDR1 SEHNR, CDR2 FQNEAQ (reference sequence). The V gene lost 1 base and the J gene lost 4 bases, with 5 bases spanning the gap. This CDR3 has 13 amino acids. The CDR3, as DNA: TGTGCCAGCAGCTTAGAGCGTTACAATGAGCAGTTCTTC. This codes for CASSLERYNEQFF.

The V call is TRBV7-2, the J call TRBJ2-7; the D gene is possibly TRBD1 (6 bases). Trimming took 1 base from V and 3 from J, leaving 7 bases between them. This CDR3 is built from 13 residues. CDR1 is SGHTA and CDR2 is FQGNSA in the germline V gene. The CDR3 DNA sequence: TGTGCCAGCAGCTTAGGACAGGACTACGAGCAGTACTTC. The encoded protein is CASSLGQDYEQYF.

The chain is built from TRBV19 and TRBJ1-5, with a weak D call TRBD1 (6 bases). The V gene lost 5 bases and the J gene lost 0 bases, with 14 bases spanning the gap. The CDR3 extends over 16 amino acids. Per the germline V gene, CDR1 is LNHDA and CDR2 is SQIVND (reference sequence). The CDR3 loop is CASSPRTDYSNQPQHF. The CDR3 nucleotides are TGTGCCAGTAGTCCCCGGACAGACTATAGCAATCAGCCCCAGCATTTT.

This clone has just one count. The CDR3 nucleotides read TGTGCCAGCAGTGGAGAGCGGGGACTTCTCACAGATACGCAGTATTTT. Protein sequence: CASSGERGLLTDTQYF. This rearrangement joins TRBV6-2 or TRBV6-3 to TRBJ2-3, with 7 bases identical to TRBD2. V lost 5 bases and J lost 2; bases outside the gene matches: 10. In germline, CDR1 is MNHEY, CDR2 SVGEGT. The CDR3 contains 16 residues.

The chain employs TRBV15 and TRBJ1-1, with D possibly matching TRBD1 (5 bases). Germline V gives CDR1 LNHNV, CDR2 YYDKDF (reference sequence). This CDR3 is 14 amino acids long. Deletions cut 0 bases from V and 6 bases from J, with 11 bases between. The DNA for the CDR3 is TGTGCCACCAGCAGAGATCGCAGGGCCGCTGAAGCTTTCTTT. As protein: CATSRDRRAAEAFF.

This CDR3 reads CASRGGGGEQFF. CDR3 bases: TGTGCCAGCAGAGGGGGGGGAGGTGAGCAGTTCTTC. V is TRBV28 and J is TRBJ2-1; weak D call: TRBD2 (7 bases). Germline V gene sequence: CDR1 MDHEN, CDR2 SYDVKM. The CDR3 contains 12 residues. V was cut by 6 bases and J by 9 bases, with 12 bases left in between.

The J gene is TRBJ1-2, the V gene TRBV27; D unclear. CDR1 MNHEY and CDR2 SMNVEV come from the germline V gene (reference sequence). The V end lost 5 bases, the J end lost 1 base, and 14 bases lay between the germline ends. CDR3 size: 15 residues. Written as DNA, the CDR3 is TGTGCCAGCAGTCCCGGATGGAGCCTTAACTATGGCTACACCTTC. Translation gives CASSPGWSLNYGYTF.

V usage is TRBV19 and J usage is TRBJ1-5; 8 nucleotides align to TRBD1. The CDR3 contains 15 residues. CDR1 and CDR2 (germline): LNHDA, SQIVND (reference sequence). Losses at the gene ends were 5 bases for V and 1 base for J; bases not matched to a gene: 4. The CDR3 sequence: CASSFDRGSNQPQHF. CDR3 DNA: TGTGCCAGTAGTTTTGACAGGGGCAGCAATCAGCCCCAGCATTTT.

The chain has TRBV5-6 and TRBJ1-1, with a weak D call TRBD1 (5 bases). Germline lookup yields CDR1 SGHDT and CDR2 YYEEEE. The CDR3 runs 14 residues. V lost 0 bases, J lost 4 bases, and 10 bases lay in between. CDR3 sequence (DNA): TGTGCCAGCAGCTTGGGTGCAAGGGGCACTGAAGCTTTCTTT. Its translation is CASSLGARGTEAFF.

The rearrangement links TRBV24-1 to TRBJ2-2; 7 nucleotides agree with TRBD2. CDR1 is KGHDR, CDR2 SFDVKD, per germline. The CDR3 runs to 14 residues. J was trimmed by 5 bases and V by 8 bases; bases with no gene match: 7. The CDR3 spells CATNDFGGTGELFF. CDR3 coding DNA: TGTGCCACCAATGACTTCGGGGGGACCGGGGAGCTGTTTTTT.

The chain recombines TRBV28 with TRBJ2-1, with 8 positions matching TRBD2. In germline, CDR1 is MDHEN, CDR2 SYDVKM. V lost 4 bases and J lost 11; bases outside the gene matches: 7. The CDR3 consists of 13 residues. CDR3 protein: CASSSASGPKQFF. DNA of the CDR3: TGTGCCAGCAGTTCCGCTAGCGGGCCTAAGCAGTTCTTC.

The count of this clone is one. The chain links TRBV9 to TRBJ2-5; 10 bases map to TRBD2. This CDR3 is 16 amino acids long. Trimming at V came to 4 bases and at J to 2 bases, leaving 8 bases not matched to a gene. Germline V gene sequence: CDR1 SGDLS, CDR2 YYNGEE. CDR3 sequence (DNA): TGTGCCAGCAGCCCAGGGGTACTAGCGGGGCAAGAGACCCAGTACTTC. It yields the protein CASSPGVLAGQETQYF. Supplemented by reference TRBV9 and TRBJ2-5, the full variable domain reads DSGVTQTPKHLITATGQRVTLRCSPRSGDLSVYWYQQSLDQGLQFLIQYYNGEERAKGNILERFSAQQFPDLHSELNLSSLELGDSALYFCASSPGVLAGQETQYFGPGTRLLVL.

The chain is built from TRBV6-1 and TRBJ2-7; D not resolved. V was trimmed by 2 bases and J by 6 bases, leaving 23 bases between them. Germline V CDR1 and CDR2: MNHNS, SASEGT. This CDR3 is 17 amino acids long. The CDR3: CASSEYSSTTLRLEQYF. CDR3 DNA: TGTGCCAGCAGTGAATATAGCTCGACAACCCTTAGGCTCGAGCAGTACTTC.